This T cell receptor (beta chain) was observed in a study of radiation and T cells in renal cell carcinoma. Study conclusions and caveats: No pretreatment tumor biopsies were available for baseline clonotypes. Top tumor clonotypes rose in blood 2 weeks post-radiation, then contracted.

V lost 2 bases, J lost 1 base, and 13 bases lay in between. The CDR3 loop spans 16 amino acids. Germline CDR1 SGHRS, CDR2 YFSETQ. Concerning this clone itself: Its antigen is unknown.

Time point reported: blood 4 weeks post-SBRT, at nephrectomy. The treatment is: 15 Gy SBRT to primary tumor, nephrectomy 4 weeks later. Nephrectomy followed 15 Gy stereotactic body radiation by 4 weeks. This table comes from immunoSEQ multiplex PCR, and its TCRdb copy is limited to in-frame clones, with some not included. The sample has fewer than 85,000 clones, 89% seen once. The sequence was obtained from a woman aged 65 to 85 with renal cell carcinoma. The chain uses TRBV5-1 and TRBJ1-5, with D perhaps matching TRBD1 (5 bases). This material consisted of blood, taken from a patient whose treatment included radiotherapy and nephrectomy. DNA for the CDR3: TGCGCCAGCAGCTTATACCGGGACGGGAGCAATCAGCCCCAGCATTTT. Its translation: CASSLYRDGSNQPQHF.